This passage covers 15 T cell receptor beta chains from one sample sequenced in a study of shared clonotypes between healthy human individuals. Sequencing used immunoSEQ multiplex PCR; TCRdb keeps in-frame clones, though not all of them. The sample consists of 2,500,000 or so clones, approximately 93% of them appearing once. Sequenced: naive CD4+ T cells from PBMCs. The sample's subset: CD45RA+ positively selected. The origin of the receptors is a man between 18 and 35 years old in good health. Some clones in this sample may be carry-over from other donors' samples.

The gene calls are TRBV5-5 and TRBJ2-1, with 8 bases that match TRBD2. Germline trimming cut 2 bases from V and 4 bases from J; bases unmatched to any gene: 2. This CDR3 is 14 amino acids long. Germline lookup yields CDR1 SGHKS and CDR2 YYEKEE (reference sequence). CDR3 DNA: TGTGCCAGCAGCTTTAGCGGGGTTTACAATGAGCAGTTCTTC. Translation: CASSFSGVYNEQFF. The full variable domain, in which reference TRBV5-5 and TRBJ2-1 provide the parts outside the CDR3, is DAGVTQSPTHLIKTRGQQVTLRCSPISGHKSVSWYQQVLGQGPQFIFQYYEKEERGRGNFPDRFSARQFPNYSSELNVNALLLGDSALYLCASSFSGVYNEQFFGPGTRLTVL.

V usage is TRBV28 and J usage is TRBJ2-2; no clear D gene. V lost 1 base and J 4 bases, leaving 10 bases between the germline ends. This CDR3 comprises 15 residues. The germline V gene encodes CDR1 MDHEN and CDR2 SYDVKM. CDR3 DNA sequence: TGTGCCAGCAGTTTATATGGCCGTCGCACCGGGGAGCTGTTTTTT. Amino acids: CASSLYGRRTGELFF.

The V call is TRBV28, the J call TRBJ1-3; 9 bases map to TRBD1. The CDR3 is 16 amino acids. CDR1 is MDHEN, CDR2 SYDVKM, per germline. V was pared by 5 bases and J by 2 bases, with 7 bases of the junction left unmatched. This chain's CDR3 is CASSQSGTGTGNTIYF. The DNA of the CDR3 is TGTGCCAGCAGTCAATCCGGGACAGGGACTGGAAACACCATATATTTT.

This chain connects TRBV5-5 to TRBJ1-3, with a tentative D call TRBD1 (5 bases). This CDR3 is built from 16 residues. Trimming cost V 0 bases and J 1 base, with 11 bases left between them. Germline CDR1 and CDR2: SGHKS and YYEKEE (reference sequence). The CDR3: CASSLVARESGNTIYF. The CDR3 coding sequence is TGTGCCAGCAGCTTGGTGGCCAGGGAATCTGGAAACACCATATATTTT.

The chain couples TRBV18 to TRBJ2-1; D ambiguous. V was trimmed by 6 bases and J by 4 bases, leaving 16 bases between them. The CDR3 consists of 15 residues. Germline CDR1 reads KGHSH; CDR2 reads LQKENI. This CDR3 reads CASSPPAAEYNEQFF. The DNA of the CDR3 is TGTGCCAGCTCGCCTCCGGCGGCCGAATACAATGAGCAGTTCTTC.

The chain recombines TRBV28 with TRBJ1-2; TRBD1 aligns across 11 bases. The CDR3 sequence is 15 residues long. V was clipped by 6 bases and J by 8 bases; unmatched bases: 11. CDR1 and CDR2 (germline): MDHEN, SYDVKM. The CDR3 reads CASSPGTGGWIGYTF. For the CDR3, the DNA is TGTGCCAGCAGCCCAGGGACAGGGGGATGGATCGGCTACACCTTC.

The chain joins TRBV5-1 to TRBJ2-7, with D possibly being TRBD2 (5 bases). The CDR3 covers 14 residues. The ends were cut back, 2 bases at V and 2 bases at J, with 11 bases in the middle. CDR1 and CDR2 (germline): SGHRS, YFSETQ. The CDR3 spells CASSLSHGAYEQYF. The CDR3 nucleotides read TGCGCCAGCAGCTTATCACACGGGGCCTACGAGCAGTACTTC.

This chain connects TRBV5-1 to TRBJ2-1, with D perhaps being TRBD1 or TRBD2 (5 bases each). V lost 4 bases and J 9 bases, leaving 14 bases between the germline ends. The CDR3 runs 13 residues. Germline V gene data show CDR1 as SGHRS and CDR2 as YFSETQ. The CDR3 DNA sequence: TGCGCCAGCAGCCCCGGGACGTTGGGTGAGCAGTTCTTC. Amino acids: CASSPGTLGEQFF. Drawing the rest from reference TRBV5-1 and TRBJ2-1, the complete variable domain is KAGVTQTPRYLIKTRGQQVTLSCSPISGHRSVSWYQQTPGQGLQFLFEYFSETQRNKGNFPGRFSGRQFSNSRSEMNVSTLELGDSALYLCASSPGTLGEQFFGPGTRLTVL.

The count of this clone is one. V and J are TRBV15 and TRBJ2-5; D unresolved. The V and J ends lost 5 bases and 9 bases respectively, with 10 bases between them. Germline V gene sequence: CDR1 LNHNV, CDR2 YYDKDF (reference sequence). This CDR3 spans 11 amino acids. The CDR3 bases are TGTGCCACCAGCGGGGAAACCCCCCAGTACTTC. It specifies CATSGETPQYF.

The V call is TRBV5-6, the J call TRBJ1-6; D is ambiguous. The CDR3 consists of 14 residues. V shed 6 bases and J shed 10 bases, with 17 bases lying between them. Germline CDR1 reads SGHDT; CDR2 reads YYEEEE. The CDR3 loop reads CASTPRARRSPLHF. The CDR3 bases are TGTGCCAGCACCCCGCGGGCCCGACGGTCACCCCTCCACTTT.

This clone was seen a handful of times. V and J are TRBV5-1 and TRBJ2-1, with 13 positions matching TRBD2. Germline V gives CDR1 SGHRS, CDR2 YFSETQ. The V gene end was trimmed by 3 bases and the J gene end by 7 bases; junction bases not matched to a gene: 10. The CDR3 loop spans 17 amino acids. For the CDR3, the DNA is TGCGCCAGCAGCTGGCCCGCACTAGCGGGAGGGCGGAATGAGCAGTTCTTC. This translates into CASSWPALAGGRNEQFF. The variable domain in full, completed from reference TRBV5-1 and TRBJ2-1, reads KAGVTQTPRYLIKTRGQQVTLSCSPISGHRSVSWYQQTPGQGLQFLFEYFSETQRNKGNFPGRFSGRQFSNSRSEMNVSTLELGDSALYLCASSWPALAGGRNEQFFGPGTRLTVL.

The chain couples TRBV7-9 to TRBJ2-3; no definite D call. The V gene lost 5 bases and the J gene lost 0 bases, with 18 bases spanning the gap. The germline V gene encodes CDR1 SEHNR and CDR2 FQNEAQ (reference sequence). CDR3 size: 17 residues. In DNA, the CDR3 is TGTGCCAGCAGCCCCTCCGGTGCAGGCTCTAGCACAGATACGCAGTATTTT. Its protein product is CASSPSGAGSSTDTQYF.

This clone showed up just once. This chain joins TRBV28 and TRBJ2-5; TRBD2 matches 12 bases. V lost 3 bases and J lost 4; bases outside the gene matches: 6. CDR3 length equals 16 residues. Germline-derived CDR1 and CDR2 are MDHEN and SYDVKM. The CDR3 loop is CASSFSASGRGETQYF. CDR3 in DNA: TGTGCCAGCAGTTTCTCTGCTAGCGGGAGGGGAGAGACCCAGTACTTC. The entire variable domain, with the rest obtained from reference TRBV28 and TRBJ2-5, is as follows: DVKVTQSSRYLVKRTGEKVFLECVQDMDHENMFWYRQDPGLGLRLIYFSYDVKMKEKGDIPEGYSVSREKKERFSLILESASTNQTSMYLCASSFSASGRGETQYFGPGTRLLVL.

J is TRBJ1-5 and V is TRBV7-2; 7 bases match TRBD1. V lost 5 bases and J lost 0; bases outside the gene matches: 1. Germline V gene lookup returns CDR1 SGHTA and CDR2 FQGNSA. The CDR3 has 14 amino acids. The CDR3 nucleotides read TGTGCCAGCAGCGCAGGGGGTAGCAATCAGCCCCAGCATTTT. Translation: CASSAGGSNQPQHF. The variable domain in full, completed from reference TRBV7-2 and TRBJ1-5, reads GAGVSQSPSNKVTEKGKDVELRCDPISGHTALYWYRQSLGQGLEFLIYFQGNSAPDKSGLPSDRFSAERTGGSVSTLTIQRTQQEDSAVYLCASSAGGSNQPQHFGDGTRLSIL.

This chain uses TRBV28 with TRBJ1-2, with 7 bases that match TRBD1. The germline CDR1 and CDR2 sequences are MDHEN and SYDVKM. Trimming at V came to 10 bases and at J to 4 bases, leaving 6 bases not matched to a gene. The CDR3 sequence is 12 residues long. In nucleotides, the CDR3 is TGTGCCACCAAGGGACAGACCTATGGCTACACCTTC. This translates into CATKGQTYGYTF.